The table lists the clone carrying this T cell receptor (beta chain) with many counts. The data originate from a study of regulatory T cells in long-lasting Graves disease. TCR beta libraries were built with iRepertoire HTBI primers and Arm-PCR of CDR3 regions. TCRdb redid the calling of the multiplex PCR reads with MiXCR, one entry per CDR3 protein. The sample includes about 430,000 distinct CDR3 sequences, approximately 15% of them seen just once. Time point described: newly diagnosed GD, antithyroid drugs for less than 3 months. Following extraction of RNA from PBMCs, that RNA was used to make the TCR library. The CDR3 loop spans 13 amino acids. V was trimmed by 0 bases and J by 9 bases, leaving 6 bases between them. Germline lookup yields CDR1 WSHSY and CDR2 SAAADI. These data also featured in a second study, about T cells in Graves' hyperthyroidism and ophthalmopathy.

The sequence was obtained from a woman aged 40 to 50 with Graves disease. The sequencing used peripheral blood mononuclear cells (PBMCs), collected at new diagnosis, from a patient treated with antithyroid drugs. The chain is built from TRBV10-2 and TRBJ1-6; D is uncertain. In nucleotides, the CDR3 is TGCGCCAGCAGTGAGTCGTCGAGTTCACCCCTCCACTTT. Its protein is CASSESSSSPLHF.